The clone carrying this T cell receptor beta chain was seen a handful of times. Its matching antigen is unknown. This sample stems from a study of cytomegalovirus exposure and HLA in healthy donors. Study results and limitations: Earlier findings revealed that most TCR beta V segments proved productive either about 87% or about 30% of the time. In a later analysis, donors in an Asian-associated ancestry cluster reportedly had fewer N-insertions in productive TCRs than the cohort mean. Analyses of presence and absence presupposed an approximately uniform sequencing depth across donors.

V lost 3 bases to trimming and J lost 2 bases, with 17 bases between them. CDR1 and CDR2 (germline): SGDLS, YYNGEE. The CDR3 is made up of 17 amino acids. The PCR had 60 Vbeta and 13 Jbeta primers. Libraries were prepared by immunoSEQ multiplex PCR; TCRdb keeps only in-frame clonotypes and omits some of them. The profile covers approximately 140,000 clones, with roughly 72% appearing a single time and less than 2% taken by the ten largest. The rearrangement links TRBV9 to TRBJ2-2; tentatively, D is TRBD2 (7 bases). The sequencing sample was made of PBMCs. The receptor comes from a woman between 45 and 65 years old in good health and CMV-seronegative. The DNA of the CDR3 is TGTGCCAGCAGCGAGGCCGCCGGGGGGCGTAACACCGGGGAGCTGTTTTTT. It specifies CASSEAAGGRNTGELFF.